This T cell receptor beta chain was obtained from a study of sequential checkpoint blockade in melanoma. Looking at the study overall: Each arm's sequence ended with maintenance nivolumab.

Regarding treatment: randomized to nivolumab then ipilimumab (arm A) or the reverse (arm B). Live CD3+CD8+ CD19− CD56− cells were sorted from PBMCs. Measured with immunoSEQ multiplex PCR; TCRdb has only the in-frame clones, and not every one. The sample includes approximately 11,000 clones, approximately 76% of them seen just once. This clone occurred a few times. J was trimmed by 4 bases and V by 3 bases; bases with no gene match: 9. Per the germline V gene, CDR1 is LGHNA and CDR2 is YSLEER. There are 15 residues in the CDR3. This clonotype originated in a human donor with melanoma. The sample consisted of CD8+ T cells sorted from blood (inferred from file names), taken from a patient given nivolumab and ipilimumab in sequence. The chain employs TRBV4-3 and TRBJ2-7; the match to TRBD2 covers 7 bases. The CDR3 sequence: CASSQAQGLKYEQYF. In nucleotides, the CDR3 is TGCGCCAGCAGCCAGGCCCAGGGACTAAAGTACGAGCAGTACTTC.